This passage covers 5 T cell receptor beta chains from one sample sequenced in a study of beta chain features in type 1 diabetes. cDNA synthesis used the whole RNA isolate, giving expressed TCRB sequences. Libraries were prepared by immunoSEQ multiplex PCR; TCRdb keeps only in-frame clonotypes and omits some of them. The data hold 120,000 to 150,000 clones, with 10% observed a single time. The sequenced sample consisted of naive CD4+ T cells from blood. All receptors come from a man between 18 and 29 years old in good health.

Only a few counts were recorded for this clone. V usage is TRBV9 and J usage is TRBJ1-2, with D possibly being TRBD1 (6 bases). Germline V gene data show CDR1 as SGDLS and CDR2 as YYNGEE. This CDR3 has 14 amino acids. Trimming shortened V by 4 bases and J by 9 bases, and 19 bases separated the two germline ends. CDR3 loop: CASSTNREPRSYTF. Here the CDR3 DNA reads TGTGCCAGCAGCACTAACAGGGAGCCCCGAAGCTACACCTTC.

This chain joins TRBV7-2 and TRBJ2-3; 8 positions match TRBD2. The CDR3 contains 16 residues. Trimming removed 2 bases from V and 4 bases from J; junction bases left unmatched: 8. Germline V CDR1 and CDR2: SGHTA, FQGNSA. The CDR3 DNA reads TGTGCCAGCAGCTTATGGGGACTAGATTTAGCAGATACGCAGTATTTT. It encodes CASSLWGLDLADTQYF. The complete variable domain, with remaining parts taken from reference TRBV7-2 and TRBJ2-3, reads GAGVSQSPSNKVTEKGKDVELRCDPISGHTALYWYRQSLGQGLEFLIYFQGNSAPDKSGLPSDRFSAERTGGSVSTLTIQRTQQEDSAVYLCASSLWGLDLADTQYFGPGTRLTVL.

The chain has TRBV6-5 and TRBJ1-2; D not certain. The CDR3 spans 16 residues. V gave up 0 bases and J gave up 2 bases, with 13 bases separating them. Germline V gene lookup returns CDR1 MNHEY and CDR2 SVGAGI. CDR3 bases: TGTGCCAGCAGTTACTCGACGGCGGAGACGAACTATGGCTACACCTTC. This gives the protein CASSYSTAETNYGYTF.

The rearrangement joins TRBV4-3 to TRBJ2-3; 12 bases match TRBD2. Trimming took 0 bases from V and 4 from J; bases not matched to a gene: 5. Per germline, CDR1 LGHNA and CDR2 YSLEER. The CDR3 length is 17 residues. Written as DNA, the CDR3 is TGCGCCAGCAGCCAAGATCTAGCGGGGGGGCGTTCAGATACGCAGTATTTT. It encodes CASSQDLAGGRSDTQYF.

This chain uses TRBV5-1 with TRBJ2-5; 12 positions match TRBD2. The trim removed 9 bases at V and 5 bases at J, leaving 8 bases unmatched. The CDR3 has 14 amino acids. Germline CDR1 SGHRS, CDR2 YFSETQ. The CDR3, as DNA: TGCGCCACAAGACTAGCGGGGGCTGTTGAGACCCAGTACTTC. Amino acids: CATRLAGAVETQYF.